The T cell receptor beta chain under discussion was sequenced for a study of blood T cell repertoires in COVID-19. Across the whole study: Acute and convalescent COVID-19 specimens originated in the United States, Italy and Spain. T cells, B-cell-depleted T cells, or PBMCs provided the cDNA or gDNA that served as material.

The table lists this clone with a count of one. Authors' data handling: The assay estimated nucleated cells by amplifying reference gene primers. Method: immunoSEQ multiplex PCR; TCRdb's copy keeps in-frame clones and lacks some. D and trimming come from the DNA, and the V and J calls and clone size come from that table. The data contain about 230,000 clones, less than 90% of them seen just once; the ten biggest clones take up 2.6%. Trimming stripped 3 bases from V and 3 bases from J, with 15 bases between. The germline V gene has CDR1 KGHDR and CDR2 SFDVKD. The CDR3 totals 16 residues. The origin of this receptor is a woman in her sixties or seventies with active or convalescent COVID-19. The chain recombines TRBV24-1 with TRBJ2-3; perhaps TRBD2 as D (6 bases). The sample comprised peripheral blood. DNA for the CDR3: TGTGCCACCAGTGATGACGGGAGTCAGGGAACAGATACGCAGTATTTT. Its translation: CATSDDGSQGTDTQYF.